This T cell receptor (beta chain) stems from a study of T cell changes during pregnancy in multiple sclerosis. This CDR3 is built from 13 residues. Germline CDR1 reads SGHTA; CDR2 reads FQGNSA. The V end was cut by 1 base, the J end by 3 bases, with 7 bases between. A remark on this clone: The same CDR3 arises from other DNA sequences in this sample as well.

The assay was immunoSEQ multiplex PCR, and TCRdb's table has in-frame clones only and misses some. Found here are under 50,000 clones, roughly 92% of them singletons; the top ten hold roughly 0.7%. The sample in question was CD4+ T cells from peripheral blood mononuclear cells, obtained in the first trimester of pregnancy. This sequence joins TRBV7-2 and TRBJ2-7; no definite D call. This TCR was recovered from a female donor with multiple sclerosis, enrolled in a pregnancy study. The CDR3 loop is CASSLVRGYEQYF. Here the CDR3 DNA reads TGTGCCAGCAGCTTAGTGCGTGGCTACGAGCAGTACTTC.